This TCR beta chain is from a study of T-cell reconstitution after alpha-beta-depleted transplantation in children. CDR1 is LGHNA and CDR2 is YNFKEQ in the germline V gene. Trimming took 1 base from V and 6 from J; bases not matched to a gene: 8. CDR3 length equals 16 residues. Overall study findings and caveats: Reportedly, only several hundred clones from non-depleted graft cells drove alpha-beta T-cell counts at about two months. Surviving thymic progenitors and recipient T cells were the source of high TCRbeta diversity at day 60 in some patients. When one year had passed after transplant, most T-cell counts and diversity came from newly produced T cells.

This clonotype was detected many times. The antigen remains unidentified. Unique molecular identifiers featured in how the TCRbeta library was prepared. TCRdb fed the PCR reads into MiXCR, producing one record per CDR3 protein. The sample shows 120,000 to 150,000 distinct CDR3 sequences, around 8.8% of them seen only once. The rearrangement links TRBV4-2 to TRBJ2-1; 8 bases match TRBD1. This sample comprised PBMCs, mostly from graft donor cells, obtained 180 days after TCRalphabeta/CD19-depleted stem cell transplant. The TCR sequence derives from a female patient between 2 and 15 years old who had a stem cell transplant for congenital amegakaryocytic thrombocytopenia, so the T cells may come from the graft donor. The CDR3 DNA sequence: TGTGCCAGCAGCCAAGTGCTCGGACAGGGATTCAATGAGCAGTTCTTC. Translated, it gives CASSQVLGQGFNEQFF.